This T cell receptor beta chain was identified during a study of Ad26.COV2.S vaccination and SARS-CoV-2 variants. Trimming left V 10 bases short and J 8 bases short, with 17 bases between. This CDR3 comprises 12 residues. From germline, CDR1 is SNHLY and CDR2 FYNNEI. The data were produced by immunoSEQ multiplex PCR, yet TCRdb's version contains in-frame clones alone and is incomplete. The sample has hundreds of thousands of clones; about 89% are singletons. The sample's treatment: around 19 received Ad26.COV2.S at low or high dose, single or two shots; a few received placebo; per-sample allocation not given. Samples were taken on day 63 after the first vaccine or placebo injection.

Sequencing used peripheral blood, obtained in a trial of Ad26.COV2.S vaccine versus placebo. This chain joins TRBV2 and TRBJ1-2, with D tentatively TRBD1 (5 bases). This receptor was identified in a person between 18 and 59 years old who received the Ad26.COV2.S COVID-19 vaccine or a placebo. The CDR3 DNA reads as TGTGCCACTAGGACATCCCTTAGGGGCTACACCTTC. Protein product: CATRTSLRGYTF.